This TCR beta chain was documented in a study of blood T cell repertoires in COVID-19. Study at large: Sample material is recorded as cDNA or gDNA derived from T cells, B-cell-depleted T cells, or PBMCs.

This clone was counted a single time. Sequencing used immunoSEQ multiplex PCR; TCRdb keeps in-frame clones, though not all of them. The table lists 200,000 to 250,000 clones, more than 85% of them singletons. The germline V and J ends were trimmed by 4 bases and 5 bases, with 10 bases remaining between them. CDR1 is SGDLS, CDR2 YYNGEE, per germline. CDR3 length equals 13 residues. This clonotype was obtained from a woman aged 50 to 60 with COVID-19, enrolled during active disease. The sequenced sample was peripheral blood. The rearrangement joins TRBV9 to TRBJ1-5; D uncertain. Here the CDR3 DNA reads TGTGCCAGCAGCCCAGAGGTCCATCAGCCCCAGCATTTT. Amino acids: CASSPEVHQPQHF.